Included here is one T cell receptor (beta chain) sequence, with context. Its antigen is still unknown. The sample comes from a study of shared clonotypes between healthy human individuals. Across the study: Per donor, CD8 memory used one plate, CD8 naive used two, CD4 memory used three and CD4 naive used three.

Recent vaccinations or acute infections were absent in the healthy HIV-negative adult donors. Overall study findings and caveats: On the whole, naive subsets had larger estimated richness than memory subsets had.

Generated by immunoSEQ multiplex PCR, the TCRdb table keeps only in-frame clones and is missing some. This table holds over a million clones, 95% to 97% found once. The CDR3 runs to 12 residues. The ends were cut back, 6 bases at V and 3 bases at J, with 8 bases in the middle. Germline CDR1 and CDR2: MNHEY and SMNVEV (reference sequence). The chain uses TRBV27 and TRBJ1-1; D gene uncertain. This clonotype was sampled from a man between 25 and 39 years old in good health. Source material: naive CD4+ T cells sorted from blood. Regarding subset: CD45RA+ positively selected. Here the CDR3 DNA reads TGTGCCAGCAGGATTGGGGACACTGAAGCTTTCTTT. Amino acid sequence: CASRIGDTEAFF.